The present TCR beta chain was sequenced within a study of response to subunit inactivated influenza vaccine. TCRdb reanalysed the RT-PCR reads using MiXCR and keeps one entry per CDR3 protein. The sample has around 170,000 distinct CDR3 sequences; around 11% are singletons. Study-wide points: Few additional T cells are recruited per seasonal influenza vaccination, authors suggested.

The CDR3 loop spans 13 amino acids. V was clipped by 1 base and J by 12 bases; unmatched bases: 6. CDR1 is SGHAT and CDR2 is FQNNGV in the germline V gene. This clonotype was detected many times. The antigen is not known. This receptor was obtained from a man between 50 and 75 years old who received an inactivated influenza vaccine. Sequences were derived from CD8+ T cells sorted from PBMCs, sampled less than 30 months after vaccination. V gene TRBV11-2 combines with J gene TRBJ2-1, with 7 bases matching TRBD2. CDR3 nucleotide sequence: TGTGCCAGCAGCTTAGGTTCCTGGGGGGGGCAGTTCTTC. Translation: CASSLGSWGGQFF.